This section outlines one TCR beta chain sequence together with its context. Its antigen is undetermined. TCRdb fed the RT-PCR reads into MiXCR, producing one record per CDR3 protein. In the table there are 450,000 to 600,000 distinct CDR3 sequences, around 7.7% of which are singletons. The record originates from a study of response to subunit inactivated influenza vaccine. Germline V lookup: CDR1 MGHRA, CDR2 YSYEKL. The CDR3 runs to 13 residues. V was cut by 1 base and J by 7 bases, with 8 bases left in between. General study results and limits: Authors suggested seasonal influenza vaccinations each recruit few new T cells.

This receptor was identified in a man aged 50 to 69 who received an inactivated influenza vaccine. The chain recombines TRBV4-1 with TRBJ2-1, with D possibly matching TRBD2 (5 bases). Specimen: PBMCs from blood, collected roughly 24 months after vaccination. The CDR3 DNA is TGCGCCAGCAGCCAAGTTCGAGGGAATGAGCAGTTCTTC. The encoded protein is CASSQVRGNEQFF.